The 15 T cell receptor beta chains reported below all come from one sample, sequenced in a study of blood T cell repertoires in COVID-19. Produced via immunoSEQ multiplex PCR; TCRdb's table is partial and in-frame only. Of about 200,000 clones in the sample, around 84% were seen once. The sequencing input was peripheral blood. The receptors come from a human donor in a cohort sampled during active COVID-19.

The CDR3 DNA reads TGTGCCACACAACCGGGACTCCAGCCCCTCACAGATACGCAGTATTTT. Translated, it gives CATQPGLQPLTDTQYF. This chain connects TRBV10-3 to TRBJ2-3, with a weak D call TRBD2 (6 bases). This CDR3 is 16 amino acids long. Germline CDR1 is ENHRY and CDR2 is SYGVKD. Between the trimmed V and J ends, which lost 10 bases and 2 bases, there was a span of 22 bases.

The chain has TRBV19 and TRBJ1-2, with TRBD1 matching over 8 bases. The CDR3 length is 14 residues. From germline, CDR1 is LNHDA and CDR2 SQIVND (reference sequence). The ends lost 9 bases at V and 5 bases at J; junction bases unmatched: 11. CDR3 loop: CASRDRGGQYGYTF. The DNA for the CDR3 is TGTGCCAGCCGTGACAGGGGAGGCCAGTATGGCTACACCTTC.

The chain employs TRBV6-5 and TRBJ1-1; TRBD1 might be the D (5 bases). The CDR3 contains 13 residues. Germline CDR1 and CDR2: MNHEY and SVGAGI. The V and J ends lost 5 bases and 1 base respectively, with 8 bases between them. CDR3 sequence (DNA): TGTGCCAGCAGTCTCGACAGGAACACTGAAGCTTTCTTT. Translating gives CASSLDRNTEAFF.

The chain combines TRBV27 with TRBJ2-7, with TRBD1 identical over 7 bases. J gave up 3 bases and V 5 bases, and 7 bases lay outside the gene matches. This CDR3 has 14 residues. Germline loops: CDR1 MNHEY, CDR2 SMNVEV (reference sequence). The CDR3 region is CASSQQGNRYEQYF. The CDR3 DNA reads as TGTGCCAGCAGTCAACAGGGGAATCGCTACGAGCAGTACTTC.

This clone was recorded once. The chain combines TRBV28 with TRBJ2-2; 8 positions agree with TRBD2. The CDR3 covers 16 residues. V was pared by 4 bases and J by 5 bases, with 9 bases of the junction left unmatched. Germline V gives CDR1 MDHEN, CDR2 SYDVKM. In nucleotides, the CDR3 is TGTGCCAGCAGTTGGGGAGGACTAGCCCGGACCGGGGAGCTGTTTTTT. It is translated as CASSWGGLARTGELFF.

V usage is TRBV7-9 and J usage is TRBJ1-2; weak D call: TRBD1 (6 bases). V was cut by 9 bases and J by 0 bases, with 14 bases left in between. The CDR3 length is 14 residues. The germline CDR1 and CDR2 sequences are SEHNR and FQNEAQ (reference sequence). As DNA, the CDR3 is TGTGCCAGTGGACAGCTCATACCTAACTATGGCTACACCTTC. It specifies CASGQLIPNYGYTF.

The chain joins TRBV19 to TRBJ2-3; a weak D match, TRBD1 (6 bases). The CDR3 loop spans 14 amino acids. With 5 bases removed from V and 2 bases from J, the gap between germline ends came to 11 bases. Germline lookup yields CDR1 LNHDA and CDR2 SQIVND (reference sequence). The CDR3 DNA follows: TGTGCCAGTAGTGGCCCAGGGGTCACAGATACGCAGTATTTT. Protein: CASSGPGVTDTQYF.

Only one count was recorded for this clone. The chain uses TRBV5-4 and TRBJ2-5; possibly TRBD1 for D (5 bases). CDR3 length equals 15 residues. Per germline, CDR1 SGHNT and CDR2 YYREEE (reference sequence). Trimming pared 0 bases from V and 5 bases from J, leaving 14 bases between. CDR3 protein: CASSLVGANRETQYF. The CDR3 DNA is TGTGCCAGCAGCTTGGTTGGGGCGAATCGGGAGACCCAGTACTTC.

The table lists this clone with a count of one. The chain carries TRBV4-2 and TRBJ1-1, with D tentatively TRBD1 (5 bases). Germline V lookup: CDR1 LGHNA, CDR2 YNFKEQ. The V end lost 6 bases, the J end lost 4 bases, and 15 bases lay between the germline ends. The CDR3 runs 14 residues. CDR3 DNA sequence: TGTGCCAGCAGTCATATGGAGGGGTTCACTGAAGCTTTCTTT. It specifies CASSHMEGFTEAFF.

This clone appeared once. The V and J genes are TRBV2 and TRBJ2-1; TRBD1 matches 8 bases. The CDR3 is 12 amino acids. Losses at the gene ends were 10 bases for V and 5 bases for J; bases not matched to a gene: 4. Germline CDR1 is SNHLY and CDR2 is FYNNEI. The DNA for the CDR3 is TGTGCCACCTCGGGACAGGACAATGAGCAGTTCTTC. Residues: CATSGQDNEQFF.

The rearrangement links TRBV19 to TRBJ1-5; the D gene is possibly TRBD1 (6 bases). Germline V gene sequence: CDR1 LNHDA, CDR2 SQIVND (reference sequence). The V end lost 0 bases, the J end lost 7 bases, and 13 bases lay between the germline ends. This CDR3 has 15 residues. CDR3 bases: TGTGCCAGTAGTATAGAAGGACAGAGCAGACAGCCCCAGCATTTT. This gives the protein CASSIEGQSRQPQHF. The complete variable domain, with remaining parts taken from reference TRBV19 and TRBJ1-5, reads DGGITQSPKYLFRKEGQNVTLSCEQNLNHDAMYWYRQDPGQGLRLIYYSQIVNDFQKGDIAEGYSVSREKKESFPLTVTSAQKNPTAFYLCASSIEGQSRQPQHFGDGTRLSIL.

This clone was seen a few times. The V call is TRBV6-4, the J call TRBJ1-6; 7 bases align to TRBD1. The ends lost 5 bases at V and 10 bases at J; junction bases unmatched: 5. Germline V gives CDR1 MRHNA, CDR2 SNTAGT. The CDR3 consists of 13 residues. The CDR3 loop is CASSRQGWSPLHF. The CDR3 DNA is TGTGCCAGCAGTAGACAGGGCTGGTCACCCCTCCACTTT.

The chain is built from TRBV7-9 and TRBJ2-1; tentative D call: TRBD2 (6 bases). Per the germline V gene, CDR1 is SEHNR and CDR2 is FQNEAQ (reference sequence). V was cut by 5 bases and J by 5 bases, with 16 bases left in between. The CDR3 loop spans 15 amino acids. Written as DNA, the CDR3 is TGTGCCAGCAGCCGCGTTAGCGGAAGGAACAATGAGCAGTTCTTC. It specifies CASSRVSGRNNEQFF.

The V gene is TRBV6-5, the J gene TRBJ2-1; 10 bases fit TRBD1. CDR1 and CDR2 from the germline V gene are MNHEY and SVGAGI. The length of the CDR3 is 12 residues. V lost 11 bases, J lost 2 bases, and 0 bases stayed unmatched. As DNA, the CDR3 is TGTGCCGGGACAGGGGCCTACAATGAGCAGTTCTTC. This codes for CAGTGAYNEQFF.

The genes are TRBV9 and TRBJ2-7, with D possibly TRBD2 on 7 matching bases. Looked up from germline, CDR1 is SGDLS and CDR2 is YYNGEE. The CDR3 extends over 17 amino acids. V was pared by 3 bases and J by 1 base, with 20 bases between. This CDR3 is CASSGGGTSLSSYEQYF. Here the CDR3 DNA reads TGTGCCAGCAGCGGGGGGGGCACCTCTTTATCTTCCTACGAGCAGTACTTC.